This TCR beta chain was identified during a study of blood T cells in healthy people across ages. There are 14 residues in the CDR3. V was shortened by 3 bases and J by 1 base, with 13 bases between the two germline ends. CDR1 SQVTM and CDR2 ANQGSEA come from the germline V gene. The use of a sample-barcoded 5' primer and a J-beta primer mix characterized a second PCR of about 7 to 12 cycles. Using its own MiXCR run on the 5' RACE reads, TCRdb lists one record per CDR3 protein. The sample lists approximately 1,700,000 distinct CDR3 sequences, about 39% seen once, with about 23% in the top ten. This clonotype was observed a handful of times.

The rearrangement links TRBV29-1 to TRBJ2-7; a possible D gene is TRBD1 (6 bases). Material for sequencing was blood. This clonotype was sampled from a human donor in good health. CDR3 sequence (DNA): TGCAGCGTTGATGCAAGGGGGTTTTCCTACGAGCAGTACTTC. Translation gives CSVDARGFSYEQYF.